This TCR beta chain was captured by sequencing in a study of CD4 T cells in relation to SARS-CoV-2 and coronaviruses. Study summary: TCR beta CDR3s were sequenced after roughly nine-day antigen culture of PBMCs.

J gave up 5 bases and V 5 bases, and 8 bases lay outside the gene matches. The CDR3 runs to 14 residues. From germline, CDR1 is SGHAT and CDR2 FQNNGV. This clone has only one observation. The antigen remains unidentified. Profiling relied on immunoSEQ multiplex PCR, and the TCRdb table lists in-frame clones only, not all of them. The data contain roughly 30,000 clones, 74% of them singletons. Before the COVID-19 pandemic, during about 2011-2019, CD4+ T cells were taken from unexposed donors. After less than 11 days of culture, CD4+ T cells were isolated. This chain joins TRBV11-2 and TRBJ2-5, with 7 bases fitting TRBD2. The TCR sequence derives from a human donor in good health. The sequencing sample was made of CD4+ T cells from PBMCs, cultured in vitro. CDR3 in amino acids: CASSTGTTRETQYF. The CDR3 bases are TGTGCCAGCAGCACCGGGACTACCAGGGAGACCCAGTACTTC.